These 21 T cell receptor beta chains share one sample of origin, sequenced in a study of T cells expressing NK-cell markers. TCRdb reprocessed the 5' RACE reads; each CDR3 protein has one entry and no DNA is given. This repertoire includes roughly 390,000 distinct CDR3 sequences. The sample consisted of blood T cells: a sorted CD56 or NKG2C T cell subset, CD4+ or CD8+ T cells, or bulk PBMC T cells (not recorded which). Receptor source: a woman in her 50s in good health.

The CDR3 sequence is CSVGGTQDEKLFF. The chain employs TRBV29-1 and TRBJ1-4; TCRdb names TRBD1, which stays unverified in the absence of DNA. The CDR3 covers 13 residues. Germline values: CDR1 SQVTM, CDR2 ANQGSEA.

The CDR3 spells CASFSSPVDEQFF. The V and J genes are TRBV27 and TRBJ2-1; without DNA, the TCRdb call of TRBD2 cannot be checked. CDR1 is MNHEY and CDR2 is SMNVEV in the germline V gene (reference sequence). The CDR3 runs 13 residues.

V is TRBV6-5 and J is TRBJ2-7. CDR1 and CDR2 (germline): MNHEY, SVGAGI. This CDR3 spans 14 amino acids. The chain's CDR3 is CASSYSGYGYEQYF.

This chain joins TRBV4-1 and TRBJ1-6; the TRBD1 assignment by TCRdb is unverifiable without DNA. In germline, CDR1 is MGHRA, CDR2 YSYEKL. The CDR3 extends over 16 amino acids. CDR3 sequence: CASSQFWDRNNSPLHF.

The chain links TRBV5-4 to TRBJ2-2. The CDR3 covers 12 residues. Germline lookup yields CDR1 SGHNT and CDR2 YYREEE (reference sequence). CDR3 loop: CASSTLGGELFF.

This chain connects TRBV10-3 to TRBJ1-5; TCRdb proposes TRBD1, but this gene call is untestable without DNA. The CDR3 runs to 16 residues. Germline CDR1 reads ENHRY; CDR2 reads SYGVKD. Here the CDR3 reads CAISESGRQGNQPQHF.

The chain has TRBV7-8 and TRBJ1-4; TCRdb lists TRBD1, though no DNA is available to test this call. CDR3 length: 14 residues. The germline CDR1 and CDR2 sequences are SGHVS and FQNEAQ. The CDR3: CASSQTTGGEKLFF.

V is TRBV29-1 and J is TRBJ1-3; the TCRdb D gene call, TRBD1, has no DNA to confirm it. The length of the CDR3 is 12 residues. CDR1 and CDR2 (germline): SQVTM, ANQGSEA. The CDR3 reads CSVDPGGNTIYF.

The chain couples TRBV18 to TRBJ1-2. This CDR3 has 16 amino acids. The germline CDR1 and CDR2 sequences are KGHSH and LQKENI. The CDR3 spells CASSPRSKAGSYGYTF.

CDR3 loop: CASSDRVGDYGYTF. The chain combines TRBV7-9 with TRBJ1-2; TCRdb's D gene call, TRBD1, goes unchecked for lack of DNA. This CDR3 comprises 14 residues. Germline CDR1 is SEHNR and CDR2 is FQNEAQ (reference sequence).

The V call is TRBV20-1, the J call TRBJ2-3; TCRdb's D gene call, TRBD1, goes unchecked for lack of DNA. Per the germline V gene, CDR1 is DFQATT and CDR2 is SNEGSKA (reference sequence). The CDR3 spans 12 residues. This CDR3 is CSAPRITDTQYF.

The CDR3 sequence: CASSSGEQGQTGELFF. This rearrangement joins TRBV5-8 to TRBJ2-2; TCRdb's D gene call, TRBD1, goes unchecked for lack of DNA. Germline CDR1 is SGHTS and CDR2 is YDEGEE. This CDR3 is built from 16 residues.

The chain employs TRBV18 and TRBJ2-5; TCRdb indicates TRBD1, and absent DNA this call remains unverified. Germline V lookup: CDR1 KGHSH, CDR2 LQKENI. CDR3 length equals 16 residues. This CDR3 is CASSPLMSSGQETQYF.

The genes are TRBV4-1 and TRBJ2-1; TCRdb's D gene call, TRBD2, goes unchecked for lack of DNA. This CDR3 has 18 amino acids. Germline values: CDR1 MGHRA, CDR2 YSYEKL. CDR3 amino acids: CASSQEGGSGIIYNEQFF.

V gene TRBV25-1 combines with J gene TRBJ2-3; without DNA, the TCRdb call of TRBD1 cannot be checked. CDR1 is MGHDK, CDR2 SYGVNS, per germline. The CDR3 loop spans 13 amino acids. CDR3 in amino acids: CASRGPNTDTQYF.

This rearrangement joins TRBV29-1 to TRBJ1-1; TCRdb names TRBD1, which stays unverified in the absence of DNA. The CDR3 is 16 residues long. Germline V gene lookup returns CDR1 SQVTM and CDR2 ANQGSEA. The CDR3 loop is CSGQTGGAWSDTEAFF.

The gene calls are TRBV29-1 and TRBJ2-4; checking the TCRdb D call of TRBD1 is not possible without DNA. CDR3 length equals 16 residues. Germline values: CDR1 SQVTM, CDR2 ANQGSEA. The CDR3 here is CSVGAKTGLAKNIQYF.

CDR3 region: CASSYLYEQFF. The chain has TRBV5-6 and TRBJ2-1. The CDR3 length is 11 residues. Germline V gene data show CDR1 as SGHDT and CDR2 as YYEEEE. Together with reference TRBV5-6 and TRBJ2-1, the CDR3 gives the full variable domain: DAGVTQSPTHLIKTRGQQVTLRCSPKSGHDTVSWYQQALGQGPQFIFQYYEEEERQRGNFPDRFSGHQFPNYSSELNVNALLLGDSALYLCASSYLYEQFFGPGTRLTVL.

The chain employs TRBV14 and TRBJ2-1; no DNA is available, so the TRBD2 call from TCRdb remains unchecked. This CDR3 contains 13 residues. In germline, CDR1 is SGHDN, CDR2 FVKESK. CDR3 sequence reads: CASSPLDYNEQFF.

The chain couples TRBV27 to TRBJ1-2; TCRdb selects TRBD1, and the lack of DNA leaves this call unchecked. This CDR3 comprises 13 residues. CDR1 and CDR2 from the germline V gene are MNHEY and SMNVEV (reference sequence). This CDR3 is CASRTGTGYGYTF.

The chain employs TRBV3-1 and TRBJ2-3. Germline V lookup: CDR1 LGHDT, CDR2 YNNKEL (reference sequence). This CDR3 contains 16 residues. The CDR3 spells CASSQDGTKRTDTQYF.